This T cell receptor (beta chain) emerged from a study of cytomegalovirus exposure and HLA in healthy donors. Study background: Approximately 190 million T cells yielded 120 million or so unique TCR beta sequences, as an earlier analysis found. Broader study findings: Per a later analysis, HLA-associated TCR beta chains showed more clonal expansion than other, equally common TCR beta chains.

With 60 Vbeta and 13 Jbeta primers, the PCR was carried out. TCRdb keeps only in-frame clones here, not all; method: immunoSEQ multiplex PCR. The table records 80,000 to 100,000 clones, about 81% of them present only once. As regards this clone: What it binds is not known.

The source material was PBMCs. This clonotype was sampled from a man aged 35 to 55 in good health and CMV-seronegative.

CDR3 DNA sequence: TGTGCCAGCAGCCCCGATCGGGGGTTTGGTAATGAGCAGTTCTTC. Translated, it gives CASSPDRGFGNEQFF. The chain carries TRBV9 and TRBJ2-1, with D possibly matching TRBD2 (6 bases). The germline gives CDR1 SGDLS, CDR2 YYNGEE. Trimming stripped 4 bases from V and 7 bases from J, with 18 bases between. CDR3 length equals 15 residues.